The rows below give T cell receptor beta chains drawn from one sample of a study of blood T cell repertoires in COVID-19. Produced via immunoSEQ multiplex PCR; TCRdb's table is partial and in-frame only. The data contain roughly 250,000 clones, 85% of them seen just once; the ten biggest clones take up 6% to 7%. The sequenced sample was peripheral blood. These receptors were taken from a woman in her sixties with active or convalescent COVID-19. The CDR3 runs from the conserved cysteine through the conserved F or W. The D gene is left open where the match is weak. Clone sizes are given selectively: once, few, many, or a class where the clone is expanded.

clone_size cdr3_length d_call j_call v_call cdr3_nt cdr3_aa
- 14 TRBD1 TRBJ1-5 TRBV28 TGTGCCAGCAGGAGCACAGGGGGCGTTCAGCCCCAGCATTTT CASRSTGGVQPQHF
- 14 TRBD1 TRBJ1-2 TRBV18 TGTGCCAGCGCCGACAGGGTACTCCCGAATGGCTACACCTTC CASADRVLPNGYTF
- 15 TRBD2 TRBJ2-1 TRBV6-5 TGTGCCAGCAATTTGAGGACTAGCGGTCACAATGAGCAGTTCTTC CASNLRTSGHNEQFF
- 13 - TRBJ2-3 TRBV12-5 TGTGCTAGTGGTTTGATAAACACAGATACGCAGTATTTT CASGLINTDTQYF
- 16 TRBD2 TRBJ2-3 TRBV5-1 TGCGCCAGCAGCTCTAGACTAGCGGGAGCTACAGATACGCAGTATTTT CASSSRLAGATDTQYF
- 16 TRBD2 TRBJ2-2 TRBV5-1 TGCGCCAGCAGCGGGGGACTAGCAGGATACACCGGGGAGCTGTTTTTT CASSGGLAGYTGELFF
once 16 - TRBJ2-5 TRBV4-2 TGTGCCAGCAGCCAAGTCGGGACCCGGGGGCAAGAGACCCAGTACTTC CASSQVGTRGQETQYF
- 16 TRBD2 TRBJ2-3 TRBV19 TGTGCCAGTAGTATTCGTCTAGCGGGAGCGTCAGATACGCAGTATTTT CASSIRLAGASDTQYF
- 14 - TRBJ1-2 TRBV27 TGTGCCAGCAGTCCACGGACAGCCAACTATGGCTACACCTTC CASSPRTANYGYTF
- 15 TRBD1 TRBJ1-1 TRBV2 TGTGCCAGCATCGAGTACCCAGGACAGGCCACTGAAGCTTTCTTT CASIEYPGQATEAFF
- 11 - TRBJ2-5 TRBV12-3/TRBV12-4 TGTGCCAGCAGTCAATTAGAGACCCAGTACTTC CASSQLETQYF
- 19 TRBD1 TRBJ1-1 TRBV18 TGTGCCAGCTCACTACGCCCTTTGGGGCAGGGGGTAGTGAACACTGAAGCTTTCTTT CASSLRPLGQGVVNTEAFF
- 13 - TRBJ1-2 TRBV2 TGTGCCAGCAGTGGGCAGGGGCCGGGTGGCTACACCTTC CASSGQGPGGYTF
- 15 - TRBJ2-2 TRBV5-1 TGCGCCAGCAGCTTGGATAGCGGACGGACCGGGGAGCTGTTTTTT CASSLDSGRTGELFF
- 15 TRBD1 TRBJ2-5 TRBV10-3 TGTGCCATCAGTGATCTGACAGGGGGCCGGGAGACCCAGTACTTC CAISDLTGGRETQYF